The clone carrying this T cell receptor (beta chain) came up a few times. Its target is unknown. This entry belongs to a study of cytomegalovirus exposure and HLA in healthy donors. Overall study results and limits: Later analysis found that TCR beta chains associated with HLA were more clonally expanded than other, equally common chains.

Primers included in the PCR were 60 Vbeta and 13 Jbeta primers. Profiled with immunoSEQ multiplex PCR; TCRdb holds only in-frame clones, not every one. The sample has about 120,000 clones, roughly 69% seen once. CDR1 is SGHRS and CDR2 is YFSETQ in the germline V gene. The germline V and J ends were trimmed by 0 bases and 6 bases, with 16 bases remaining between them. The CDR3 spans 16 residues. The clonotype comes from a woman in her thirties or forties in good health and CMV-seropositive. Source material: PBMCs. V is TRBV5-1 and J is TRBJ2-1; D is possibly TRBD2 (6 bases). The CDR3 sequence: CASSLGERAVPNEQFF. The CDR3, as DNA: TGCGCCAGCAGCTTGGGGGAGCGGGCCGTCCCCAATGAGCAGTTCTTC.